This TCR beta chain was sequenced in a study of liver allograft versus peripheral blood T cells. Study summary: In transplanted livers, T cell receptor repertoires were compared with those found in the recipients' peripheral blood.

MiXCR, run by TCRdb on the reads, gives a single entry per CDR3 protein. The sample carries some 10,000 distinct CDR3 sequences, about 23% recorded once. In germline, CDR1 is DFQATT, CDR2 SNEGSKA (reference sequence). This CDR3 comprises 13 residues. The ends were cut back, 3 bases at V and 2 bases at J, with 11 bases in the middle. This chain joins TRBV20-1 and TRBJ2-7; D is possibly TRBD1 or TRBD2 (5 bases each). The receptor was derived from a human patient who had a liver transplant. Part of the T cells may come from the graft donor. The CDR3 DNA is TGCAGTGCTAGTCGGGACGGAGCCTACGAGCAGTACTTC. This sequence encodes CSASRDGAYEQYF.